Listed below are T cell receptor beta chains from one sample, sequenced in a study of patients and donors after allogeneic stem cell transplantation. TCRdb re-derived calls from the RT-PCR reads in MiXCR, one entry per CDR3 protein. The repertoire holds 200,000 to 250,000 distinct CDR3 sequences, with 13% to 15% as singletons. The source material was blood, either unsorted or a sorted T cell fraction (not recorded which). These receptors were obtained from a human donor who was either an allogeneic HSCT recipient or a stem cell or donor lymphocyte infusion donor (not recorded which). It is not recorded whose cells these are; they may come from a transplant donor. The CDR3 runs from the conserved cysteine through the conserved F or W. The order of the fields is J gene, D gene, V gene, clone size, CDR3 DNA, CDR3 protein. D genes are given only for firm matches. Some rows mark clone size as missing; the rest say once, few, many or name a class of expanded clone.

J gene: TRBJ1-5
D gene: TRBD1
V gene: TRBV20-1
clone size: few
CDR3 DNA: TGCAGTGCCCCCACCGACAGGGGTATAGGACCCCAGCATTTT
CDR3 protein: CSAPTDRGIGPQHF

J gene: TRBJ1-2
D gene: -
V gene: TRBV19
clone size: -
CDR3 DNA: TGTGCCAGTAGTATAGTTTCCCACGGCGGCTACACCTTC
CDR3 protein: CASSIVSHGGYTF

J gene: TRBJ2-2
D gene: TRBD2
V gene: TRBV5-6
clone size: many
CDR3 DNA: TGTGCCAGCAGCCGAGCTGCGGGGGTCCCGACCGGGGAGCTGTTTTTT
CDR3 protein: CASSRAAGVPTGELFF

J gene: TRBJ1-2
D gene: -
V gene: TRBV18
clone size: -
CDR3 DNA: TGTGCCAGCTCACCAGGATATGGCTACACCTTC
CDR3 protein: CASSPGYGYTF

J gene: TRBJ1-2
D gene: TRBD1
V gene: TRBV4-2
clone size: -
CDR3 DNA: TGTGCCAGCAGCCAGGGACAGGGGGCAGACTATGGCTACACCTTC
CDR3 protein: CASSQGQGADYGYTF

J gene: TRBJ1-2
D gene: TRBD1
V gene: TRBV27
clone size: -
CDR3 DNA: TGTGCCAGCAGTTCCCAGGGGGATGGCTACACCTTC
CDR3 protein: CASSSQGDGYTF

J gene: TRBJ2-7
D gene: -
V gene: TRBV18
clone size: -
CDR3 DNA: TGTGCCAGCTCACCCTGGACAGAGACCTACGAGCAGTACTTC
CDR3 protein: CASSPWTETYEQYF

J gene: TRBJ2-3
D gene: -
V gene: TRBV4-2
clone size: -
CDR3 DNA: TGTGCCAGCAGCCAAGGAGCAGGGGGGGCAGATACGCAGTATTTT
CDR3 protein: CASSQGAGGADTQYF

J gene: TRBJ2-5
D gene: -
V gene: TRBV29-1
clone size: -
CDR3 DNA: TGCAGCGTTGAGAGGGGGGGTCAAGAGACCCAGTACTTC
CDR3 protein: CSVERGGQETQYF

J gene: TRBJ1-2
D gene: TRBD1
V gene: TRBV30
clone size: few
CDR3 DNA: TGTGCCTGGGGCGGGACAGGTCACAACTATGGCTACACCTTC
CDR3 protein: CAWGGTGHNYGYTF

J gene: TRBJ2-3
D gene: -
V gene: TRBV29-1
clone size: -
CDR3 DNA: TGCAGCGCCCTCCGGGACGGCCGGTTTGATACGCAGTATTTT
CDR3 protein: CSALRDGRFDTQYF

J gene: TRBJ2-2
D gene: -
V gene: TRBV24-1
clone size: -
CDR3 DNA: TGTGCCACCAGTGACTATGGACTATCGAACACCGGGGAGCTGTTTTTT
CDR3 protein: CATSDYGLSNTGELFF

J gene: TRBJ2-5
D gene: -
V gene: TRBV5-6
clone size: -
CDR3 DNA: TGTGCCAGCAGCTTTGGGGGGGCGAACTTCCAAGAGACCCAGTACTTC
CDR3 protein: CASSFGGANFQETQYF

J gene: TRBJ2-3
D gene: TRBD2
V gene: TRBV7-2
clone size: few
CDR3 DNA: TGTGCCAGCAGCTTAGGACTAGCGGGGGGAGGGGATACGCAGTATTTT
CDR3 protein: CASSLGLAGGGDTQYF

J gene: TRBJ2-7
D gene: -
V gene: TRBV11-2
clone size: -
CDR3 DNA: TGTGCCAGCAGCGGGGTCTACGAGCAGTACTTC
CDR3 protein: CASSGVYEQYF

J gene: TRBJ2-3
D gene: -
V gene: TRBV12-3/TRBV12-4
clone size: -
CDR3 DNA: TGTGCCAGCAGCCCAAACGTCCTAAGCGTTGGAACAGATACGCAGTATTTT
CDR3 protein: CASSPNVLSVGTDTQYF

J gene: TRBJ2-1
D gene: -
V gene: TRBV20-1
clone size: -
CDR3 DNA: TGCAGTGCCACAAAGGAGGTTGGGTACAATGAGCAGTTCTTC
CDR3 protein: CSATKEVGYNEQFF